This T cell receptor beta chain was profiled in a study of cytomegalovirus exposure and HLA in healthy donors. Study results and limitations: As confirmed in vitro, a few CMV-associated chains were specific for CMV antigens. For most TCR sequences rarity was the rule, although some public TCRs occurred in many donors.

The table came from immunoSEQ multiplex PCR; TCRdb's copy has only in-frame clones and leaves some out. This table has around 140,000 clones, about 88% appearing once. This clone appeared a single time. Antigen unknown. The CDR3 runs 15 residues. The V end was cut by 0 bases, the J end by 3 bases, with 11 bases between. Germline loops: CDR1 MNHEY, CDR2 SVGAGI. The V and J genes are TRBV6-5 and TRBJ1-2, with D possibly matching TRBD1 (5 bases). The receptor was isolated from a man aged 18 to 29 in good health and CMV-seropositive. The specimen sequenced was PBMCs. The CDR3 DNA sequence: TGTGCCAGCAGTTACTCGGAGGGGACCCACTATGGCTACACCTTC. As protein: CASSYSEGTHYGYTF.